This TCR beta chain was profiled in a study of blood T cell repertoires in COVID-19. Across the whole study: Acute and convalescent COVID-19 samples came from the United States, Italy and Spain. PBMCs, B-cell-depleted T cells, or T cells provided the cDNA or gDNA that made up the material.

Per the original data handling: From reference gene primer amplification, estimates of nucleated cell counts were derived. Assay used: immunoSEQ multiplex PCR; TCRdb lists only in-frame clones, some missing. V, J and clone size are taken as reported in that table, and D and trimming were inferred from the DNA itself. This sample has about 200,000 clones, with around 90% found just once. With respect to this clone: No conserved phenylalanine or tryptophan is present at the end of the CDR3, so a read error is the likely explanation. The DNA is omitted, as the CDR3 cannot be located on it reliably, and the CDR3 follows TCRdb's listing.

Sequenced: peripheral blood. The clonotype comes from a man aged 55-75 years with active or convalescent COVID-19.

The CDR3 reads CASSLASMKSL. The gene calls are TRBV7-9 and TRBJ1-1. The CDR3 is 11 amino acids in total, end residues counted. Germline assignment: CDR1 SEHNR and CDR2 FQNEAQ (reference sequence).